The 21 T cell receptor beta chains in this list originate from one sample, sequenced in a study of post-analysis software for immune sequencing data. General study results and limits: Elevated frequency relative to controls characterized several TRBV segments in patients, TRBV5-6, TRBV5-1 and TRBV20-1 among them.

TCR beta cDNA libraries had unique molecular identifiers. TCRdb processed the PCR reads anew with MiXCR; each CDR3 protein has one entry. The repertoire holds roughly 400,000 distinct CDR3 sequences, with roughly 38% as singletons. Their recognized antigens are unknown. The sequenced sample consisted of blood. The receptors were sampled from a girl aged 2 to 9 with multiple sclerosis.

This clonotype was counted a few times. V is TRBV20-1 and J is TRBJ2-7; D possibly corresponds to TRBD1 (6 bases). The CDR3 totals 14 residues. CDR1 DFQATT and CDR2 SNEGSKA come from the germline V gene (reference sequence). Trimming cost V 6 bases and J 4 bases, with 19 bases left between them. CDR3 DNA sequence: TGCAGTGCCAGAACAGGGAAGGCTCCTTACGAGCAGTACTTC. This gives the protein CSARTGKAPYEQYF.

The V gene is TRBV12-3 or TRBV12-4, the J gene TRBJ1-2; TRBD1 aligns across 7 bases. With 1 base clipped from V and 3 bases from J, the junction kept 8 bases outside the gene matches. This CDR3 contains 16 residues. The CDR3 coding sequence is TGTGCCAGCAGTTTAGGCTCGGCAGGGGGTGACTATGGCTACACCTTC. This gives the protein CASSLGSAGGDYGYTF.

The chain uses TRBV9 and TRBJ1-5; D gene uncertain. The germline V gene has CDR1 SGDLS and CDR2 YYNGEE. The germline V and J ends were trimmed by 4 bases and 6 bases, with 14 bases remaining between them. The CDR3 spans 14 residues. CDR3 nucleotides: TGTGCCAGCAGCCCAGGTATGGGGTTTCAGCCCCAGCATTTT. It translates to CASSPGMGFQPQHF.

The CDR3 reads CASSQVKGARNYGYTF. In DNA form, the CDR3 reads TGCGCCAGCAGCCAAGTAAAAGGTGCCAGGAACTATGGCTACACCTTC. The gene calls are TRBV4-1 and TRBJ1-2; D remains unclear. V lost 1 base and J lost 2, with 14 bases in between. The V gene's germline CDR1 is MGHRA and CDR2 YSYEKL. The CDR3 is made up of 16 amino acids.

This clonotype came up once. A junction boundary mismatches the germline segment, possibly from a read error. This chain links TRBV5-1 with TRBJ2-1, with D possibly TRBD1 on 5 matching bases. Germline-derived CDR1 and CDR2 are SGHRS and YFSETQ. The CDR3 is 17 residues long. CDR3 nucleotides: TGCGCCAGCAGTGACAGCTACCTGGTGTTTTCGTACACTGAGCAGTTCTTC. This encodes CASSDSYLVFSYTEQFF.

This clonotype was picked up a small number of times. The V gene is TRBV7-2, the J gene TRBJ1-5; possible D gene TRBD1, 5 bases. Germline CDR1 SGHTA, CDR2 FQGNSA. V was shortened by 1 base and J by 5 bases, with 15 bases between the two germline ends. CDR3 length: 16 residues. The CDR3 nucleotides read TGTGCCAGCAGCTTAGTTTCGGGACCGAGTCATCAGCCCCAGCATTTT. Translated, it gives CASSLVSGPSHQPQHF.

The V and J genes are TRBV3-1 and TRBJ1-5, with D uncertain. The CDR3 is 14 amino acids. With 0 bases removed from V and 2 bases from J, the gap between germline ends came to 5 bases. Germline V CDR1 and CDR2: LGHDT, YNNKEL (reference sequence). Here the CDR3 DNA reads TGTGCCAGCAGCCAAGATCAGGGCAATCAGCCCCAGCATTTT. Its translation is CASSQDQGNQPQHF.

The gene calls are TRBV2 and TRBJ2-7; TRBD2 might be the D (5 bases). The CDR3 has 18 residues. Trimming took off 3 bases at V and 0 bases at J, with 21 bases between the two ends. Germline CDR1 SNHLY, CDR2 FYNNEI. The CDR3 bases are TGTGCCAGCAGTGACTTTCCGATGACGGGGAGCCTCTCCTACGAGCAGTACTTC. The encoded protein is CASSDFPMTGSLSYEQYF. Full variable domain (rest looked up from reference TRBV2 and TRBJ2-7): EPEVTQTPSHQVTQMGQEVILRCVPISNHLYFYWYRQILGQKVEFLVSFYNNEISEKSEIFDDQFSVERPDGSNFTLKIRSTKLEDSAMYFCASSDFPMTGSLSYEQYFGPGTRLTVT.

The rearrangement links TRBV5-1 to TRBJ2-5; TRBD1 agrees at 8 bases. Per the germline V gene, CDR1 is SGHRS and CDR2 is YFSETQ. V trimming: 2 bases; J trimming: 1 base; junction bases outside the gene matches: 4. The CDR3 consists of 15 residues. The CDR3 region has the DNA TGCGCCAGCAGCTTCCGGGACAGGAGCCAAGAGACCCAGTACTTC. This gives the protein CASSFRDRSQETQYF. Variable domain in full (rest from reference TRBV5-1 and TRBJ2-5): KAGVTQTPRYLIKTRGQQVTLSCSPISGHRSVSWYQQTPGQGLQFLFEYFSETQRNKGNFPGRFSGRQFSNSRSEMNVSTLELGDSALYLCASSFRDRSQETQYFGPGTRLLVL.

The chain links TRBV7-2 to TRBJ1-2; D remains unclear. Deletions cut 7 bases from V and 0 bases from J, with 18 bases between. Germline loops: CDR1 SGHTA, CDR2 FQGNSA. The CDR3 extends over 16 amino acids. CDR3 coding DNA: TGTGCCAGCACCCAAAACCGACGGGTCGCTAACTATGGCTACACCTTC. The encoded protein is CASTQNRRVANYGYTF.

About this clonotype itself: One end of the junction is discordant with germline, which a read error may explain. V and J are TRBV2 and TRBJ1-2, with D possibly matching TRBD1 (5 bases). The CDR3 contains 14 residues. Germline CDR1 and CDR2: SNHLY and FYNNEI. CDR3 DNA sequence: TGTGCCAGCAAACAGGTCTCAGCTAACTATGACTACACCTTC. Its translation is CASKQVSANYDYTF.

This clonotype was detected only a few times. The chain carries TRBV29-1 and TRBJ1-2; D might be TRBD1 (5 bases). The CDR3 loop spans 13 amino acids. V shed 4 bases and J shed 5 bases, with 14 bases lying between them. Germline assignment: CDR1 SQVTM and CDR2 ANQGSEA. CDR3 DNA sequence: TGCAGCGTTGTACCGCAGGGAGTATATGGCTACACCTTC. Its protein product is CSVVPQGVYGYTF.

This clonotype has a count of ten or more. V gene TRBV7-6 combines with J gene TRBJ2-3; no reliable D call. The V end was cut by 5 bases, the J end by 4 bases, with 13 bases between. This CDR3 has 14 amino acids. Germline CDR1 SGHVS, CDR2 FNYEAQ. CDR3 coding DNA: TGTGCCAGCAGCCCACCTCTGGCTGCAGATACGCAGTATTTT. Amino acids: CASSPPLAADTQYF.

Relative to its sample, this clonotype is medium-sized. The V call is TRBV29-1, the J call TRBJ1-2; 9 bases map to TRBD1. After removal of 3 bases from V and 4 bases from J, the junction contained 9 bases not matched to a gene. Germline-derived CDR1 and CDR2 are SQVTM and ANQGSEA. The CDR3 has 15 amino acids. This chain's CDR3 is CSVEARDRDLYGYTF. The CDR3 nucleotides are TGCAGCGTTGAGGCTCGGGACAGGGACCTCTATGGCTACACCTTC.

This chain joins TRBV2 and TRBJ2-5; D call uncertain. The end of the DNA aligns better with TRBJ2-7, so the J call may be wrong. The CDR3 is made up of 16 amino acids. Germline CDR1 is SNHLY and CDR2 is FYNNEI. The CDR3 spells CASSDTIGRVTYEQYF. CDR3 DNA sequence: TGTGCCAGCAGTGACACGATCGGACGGGTAACCTACGAGCAGTACTTC.

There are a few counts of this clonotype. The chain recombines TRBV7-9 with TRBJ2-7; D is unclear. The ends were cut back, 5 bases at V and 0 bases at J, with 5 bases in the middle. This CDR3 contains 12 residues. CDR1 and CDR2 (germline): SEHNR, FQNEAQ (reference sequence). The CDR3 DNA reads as TGTGCCAGCAGCATGATCTCCTACGAGCAGTACTTC. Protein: CASSMISYEQYF.

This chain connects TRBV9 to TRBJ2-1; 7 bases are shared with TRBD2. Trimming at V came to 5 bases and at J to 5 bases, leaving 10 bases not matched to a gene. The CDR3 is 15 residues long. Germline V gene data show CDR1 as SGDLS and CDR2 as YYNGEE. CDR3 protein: CASRDGPSGNNEQFF. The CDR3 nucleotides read TGTGCCAGCAGAGACGGACCTAGCGGTAACAATGAGCAGTTCTTC. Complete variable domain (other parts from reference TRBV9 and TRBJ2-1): DSGVTQTPKHLITATGQRVTLRCSPRSGDLSVYWYQQSLDQGLQFLIQYYNGEERAKGNILERFSAQQFPDLHSELNLSSLELGDSALYFCASRDGPSGNNEQFFGPGTRLTVL.

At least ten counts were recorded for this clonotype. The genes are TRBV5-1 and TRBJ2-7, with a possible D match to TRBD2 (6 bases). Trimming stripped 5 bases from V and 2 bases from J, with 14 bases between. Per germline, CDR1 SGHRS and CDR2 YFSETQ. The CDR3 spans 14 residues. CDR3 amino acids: CASSRERSTYEQYF. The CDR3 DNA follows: TGCGCCAGCAGTCGGGAGCGTTCGACCTACGAGCAGTACTTC. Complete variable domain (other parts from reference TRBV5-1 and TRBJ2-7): KAGVTQTPRYLIKTRGQQVTLSCSPISGHRSVSWYQQTPGQGLQFLFEYFSETQRNKGNFPGRFSGRQFSNSRSEMNVSTLELGDSALYLCASSRERSTYEQYFGPGTRLTVT.

The CDR3 region has the DNA TGTGCCAGCAGCCTAGGACTAGCGGGAGACACAGATACGCAGTATTTT. It specifies CASSLGLAGDTDTQYF. This sequence joins TRBV9 and TRBJ2-3; the match to TRBD2 covers 13 bases. The CDR3 is made up of 16 amino acids. The J segment lost 2 bases and the V segment lost 4 bases, leaving 4 bases of the junction unmatched. Germline CDR1 and CDR2: SGDLS and YYNGEE.

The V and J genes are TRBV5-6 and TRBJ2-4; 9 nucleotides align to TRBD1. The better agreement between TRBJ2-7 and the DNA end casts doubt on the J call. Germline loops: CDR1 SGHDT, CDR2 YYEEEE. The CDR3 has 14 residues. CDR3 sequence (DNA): TGTGCCAGCAGCCCCGGGACAGGGAGGAACGAGCAGTACTTC. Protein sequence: CASSPGTGRNEQYF.

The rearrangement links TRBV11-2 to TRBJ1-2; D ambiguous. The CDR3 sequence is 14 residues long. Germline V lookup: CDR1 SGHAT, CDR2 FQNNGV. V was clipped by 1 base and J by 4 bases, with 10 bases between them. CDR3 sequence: CASSLVLGSYGYTF. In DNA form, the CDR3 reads TGTGCCAGCAGCTTAGTTCTGGGATCCTATGGCTACACCTTC.